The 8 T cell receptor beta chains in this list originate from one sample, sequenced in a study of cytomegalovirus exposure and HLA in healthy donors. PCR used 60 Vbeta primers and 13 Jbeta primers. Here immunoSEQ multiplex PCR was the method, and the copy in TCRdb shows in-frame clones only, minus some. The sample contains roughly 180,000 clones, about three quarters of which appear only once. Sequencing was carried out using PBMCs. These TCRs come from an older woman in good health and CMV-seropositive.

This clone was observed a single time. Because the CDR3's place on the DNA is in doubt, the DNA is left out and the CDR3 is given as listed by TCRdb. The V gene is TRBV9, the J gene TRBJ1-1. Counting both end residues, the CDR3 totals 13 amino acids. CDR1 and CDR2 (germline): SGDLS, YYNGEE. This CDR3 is CASSVGPGTEAFF.

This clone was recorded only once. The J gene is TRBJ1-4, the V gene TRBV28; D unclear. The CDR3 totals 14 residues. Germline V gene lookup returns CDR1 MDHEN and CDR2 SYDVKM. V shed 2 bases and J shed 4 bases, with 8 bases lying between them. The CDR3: CASSLQVLNEKLFF. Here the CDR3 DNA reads TGTGCCAGCAGTTTACAGGTTCTTAATGAAAAACTGTTTTTT. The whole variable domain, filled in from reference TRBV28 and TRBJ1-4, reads DVKVTQSSRYLVKRTGEKVFLECVQDMDHENMFWYRQDPGLGLRLIYFSYDVKMKEKGDIPEGYSVSREKKERFSLILESASTNQTSMYLCASSLQVLNEKLFFGSGTQLSVL.

CDR3 DNA sequence: TGTGCCAGCAGTTTTTGGAGCTCCGGGACAGGGGTCCATCAGCCCCAGCATTTT. It yields the protein CASSFWSSGTGVHQPQHF. The rearrangement joins TRBV28 to TRBJ1-5, with TRBD1 matching over 10 bases. The CDR3 runs 18 residues. Trimming cost V 3 bases and J 5 bases; bases outside gene matches: 13. Germline loops: CDR1 MDHEN, CDR2 SYDVKM.

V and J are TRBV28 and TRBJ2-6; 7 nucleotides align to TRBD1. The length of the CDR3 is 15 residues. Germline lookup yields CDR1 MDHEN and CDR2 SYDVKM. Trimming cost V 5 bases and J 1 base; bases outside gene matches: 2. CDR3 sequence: CASSPQGSGANVLTF. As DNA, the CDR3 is TGTGCCAGCAGTCCACAGGGGTCTGGGGCCAACGTCCTGACTTTC.

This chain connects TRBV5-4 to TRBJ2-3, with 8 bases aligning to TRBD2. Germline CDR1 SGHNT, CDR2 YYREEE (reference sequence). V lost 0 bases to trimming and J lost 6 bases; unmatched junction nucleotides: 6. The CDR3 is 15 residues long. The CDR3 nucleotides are TGTGCCAGCAGCTTGGACGGGGGGGCTGCCGATACGCAGTATTTT. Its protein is CASSLDGGAADTQYF.

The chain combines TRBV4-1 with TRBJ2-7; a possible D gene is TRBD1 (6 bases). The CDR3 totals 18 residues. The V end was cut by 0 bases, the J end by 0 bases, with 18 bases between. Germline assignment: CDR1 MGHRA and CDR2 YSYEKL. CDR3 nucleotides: TGCGCCAGCAGCCAAGATCGCCAGGGGAGTAGGGTCTCCTACGAGCAGTACTTC. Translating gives CASSQDRQGSRVSYEQYF.

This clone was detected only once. CDR3 loop: CASSFRDGGDEKLFF. The CDR3 bases are TGCGCCAGCAGCTTCCGAGACGGGGGGGATGAAAAACTGTTTTTT. The chain joins TRBV5-1 to TRBJ1-4; a weak D match, TRBD1 (5 bases). The CDR3 runs 15 residues. V was trimmed by 2 bases and J by 6 bases, leaving 14 bases between them. Germline V lookup: CDR1 SGHRS, CDR2 YFSETQ.

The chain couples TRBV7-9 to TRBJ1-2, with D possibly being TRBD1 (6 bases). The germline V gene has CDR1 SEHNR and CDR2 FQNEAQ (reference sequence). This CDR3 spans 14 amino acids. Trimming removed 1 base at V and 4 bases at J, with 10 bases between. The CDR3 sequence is CASSLGGTLYGYTF. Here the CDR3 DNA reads TGTGCCAGCAGCTTAGGAGGGACACTCTATGGCTACACCTTC.